Listed below are T cell receptor beta chains from one sample, sequenced in a study of T cell repertoires in cytomegalovirus infection. Each CDR3 protein is one row after TCRdb ran MiXCR on the reads. Seen here are under 150,000 distinct CDR3 sequences, 7.5% to 9% observed once, and the top ten hold around a tenth. Sequencing was done on a sample of PBMCs. Source of these receptors: a human donor in good health (CMV status not recorded). Some clones in this sample may be carry-over from other donors' samples. The CDR3 runs from the conserved cysteine through the conserved F or W. The order of the fields is D gene, J gene, clone size, V gene, CDR3 DNA, CDR3 protein. D genes are given only for firm matches. Where a row states a size, it is once, few, many or the class of an expanded clone; other rows omit it.

>-|TRBJ1-1|many|TRBV2
TGTGCCAGCAGTGAAGCGGTCCGTGAAGCTTTCTTT
CASSEAVREAFF
>TRBD1|TRBJ2-4|many|TRBV7-2
TGTGCCAGCAGCTTAGTACAGGGGCACATTCAGTACTTC
CASSLVQGHIQYF
>-|TRBJ1-1|-|TRBV5-6
TGTGCCAGCAGCCAAGCAATCGGACAAGGAAAATTGAACACTGAAGCTTTCTTT
CASSQAIGQGKLNTEAFF
>-|TRBJ2-1|many|TRBV28
TGTGCCAGCAGAACAGTCTCCTACAATGAGCAGTTCTTC
CASRTVSYNEQFF
>TRBD2|TRBJ2-3|few|TRBV5-1
TGCGCCAGCAGCCATAGCGGGGAGCCCACAGATACGCAGTATTTT
CASSHSGEPTDTQYF
>-|TRBJ1-3|many|TRBV7-2
TGTGCCAGCAGCCCTGGCTGGAATGGAAACACCATATATTTT
CASSPGWNGNTIYF
>-|TRBJ2-6|many|TRBV10-3
TGTGCCATCAGTGACCGGGGGCCTGGGGCCAACGTCCTGACTTTC
CAISDRGPGANVLTF
>-|TRBJ2-7|few|TRBV19
TGTGCCAGTTCCTGGTCCTCGTCCTACGAGCAGTACTTC
CASSWSSSYEQYF
>TRBD1|TRBJ2-2|few|TRBV5-1
TGCGCCAGCAGCGTGACAGGGCGCGGCACCGGGGAGCTGTTTTTT
CASSVTGRGTGELFF
>TRBD2|TRBJ2-7|many|TRBV7-2
TGTGCCAGCAGCTTAGCGAGGAGACTAGCGGGGGGCGACGAGCAGTACTTC
CASSLARRLAGGDEQYF
>-|TRBJ2-1|many|TRBV29-1
TGCAGCGTTGATGGCATTAGACAGGAGTCTTACAATGAGCAGTTCTTC
CSVDGIRQESYNEQFF
>-|TRBJ2-7|many|TRBV7-6
TGTGCCAGCAGCTTAGGGGGGAACAGAGACGAGCAGTACTTC
CASSLGGNRDEQYF
>-|TRBJ1-1|many|TRBV20-1
TGCAGTGCTTTCGACGGATACACTGAAGCTTTCTTT
CSAFDGYTEAFF
>TRBD2|TRBJ2-1|many|TRBV5-4
TGTGCCAGCAGCTTTCCGGGACTAGTGGGCAATGAGCAGTTCTTC
CASSFPGLVGNEQFF
>-|TRBJ1-6|many|TRBV7-2
TGTGCCAGCAAAGCGGGATTAGCGGGTAATTCACCCCTCCACTTT
CASKAGLAGNSPLHF
>-|TRBJ1-5|-|TRBV2
TGTGCCAGCAGTGAAACTGACACTTTCAATCAGCCCCAGCATTTT
CASSETDTFNQPQHF
>TRBD1|TRBJ2-2|many|TRBV28
TGTGCCAGTACCGGGACAGCCATCGCCGGGGAGCTGTTTTTT
CASTGTAIAGELFF
>-|TRBJ1-1|many|TRBV12-3/TRBV12-4
TGTGCCAGCAGTCGCAGATATAACACTGAAGCTTTCTTT
CASSRRYNTEAFF
>-|TRBJ2-3|-|TRBV12-3/TRBV12-4
TGTGCCAGCAGTTATCGTGGGCAGTACACAGATACGCAGTATTTT
CASSYRGQYTDTQYF
>-|TRBJ2-5|few|TRBV5-6
TGTGCCAGCAGCCCTCCCCCCTTGACCGAACGGACCCAGTACTTC
CASSPPPLTERTQYF
>TRBD2|TRBJ2-1|once|TRBV5-1
TGCACCAGCAGCCCGGGGGGGCTCGTCAATGAGCAGTTCTTC
CTSSPGGLVNEQFF
>-|TRBJ2-5|many|TRBV7-2
TGTGCCAGCAGCTTAGGAGGTCCGTGGGAGACCCAGTACTTC
CASSLGGPWETQYF
>-|TRBJ2-4|many|TRBV7-2
TGTGCCAGCAGCTCACTAGCCAAAAACATTCAGTACTTC
CASSSLAKNIQYF
>-|TRBJ2-1|few|TRBV20-1
TGCAGTGTCGCCGGACGGGGGAAGGACAATGAGCAGTTCTTC
CSVAGRGKDNEQFF
>-|TRBJ1-1|few|TRBV29-1
TGCAGCGTTGAATTGGGGCGTGGGGCTTTCTTT
CSVELGRGAFF
>-|TRBJ2-2|many|TRBV7-2
TGTGCCAGCAGTTTTGGACATATGAACACCGGGGAGCTGTTTTTT
CASSFGHMNTGELFF
>TRBD1|TRBJ1-1|many|TRBV2
TGTGCCAGCAGAGACAGGGAGAACACTGAAGCTTTCTTT
CASRDRENTEAFF
>-|TRBJ1-1|many|TRBV7-8
TGTGCCAGCAGCTACCTTCGGGGGGACACTGAAGCTTTCTTT
CASSYLRGDTEAFF
>TRBD2|TRBJ2-1|-|TRBV6-4
TGTGCCAGCAGTGACTCGGGGGGGTTGGGCGATGAGCAGTTCTTC
CASSDSGGLGDEQFF
>-|TRBJ2-5|-|TRBV10-3
TGTGCCATCAGCCCGGGGCCCCAAGAGACCCAGTACTTC
CAISPGPQETQYF
>TRBD1|TRBJ1-1|-|TRBV12-3/TRBV12-4
TGTGCCAGCAGTCCACCCGGACAGGGCACTGAAGCTTTCTTT
CASSPPGQGTEAFF
>TRBD2|TRBJ2-7|few|TRBV29-1
TGCAGCGTTGGTCAGAGTAGCGGGGTCTACGAGCAGTACTTC
CSVGQSSGVYEQYF
>TRBD1|TRBJ2-1|many|TRBV7-9
TGTGCCAGCAGCTTGGACAGGGAGCAGTTCTTC
CASSLDREQFF
>-|TRBJ2-5|-|TRBV24-1
TGTGCCACCAGTGATAGTGGTGTGGGTGTGGAGACCCAGTACTTC
CATSDSGVGVETQYF
>-|TRBJ1-5|-|TRBV2
TGTGCCAGCAGAGGTTTTGACCAGCCCCAGCATTTT
CASRGFDQPQHF
>-|TRBJ2-6|many|TRBV2
TGTGCCAGCCAAAGGGGGGGTACGCTTTTTGGGGCCAACGTCCTGACTTTC
CASQRGGTLFGANVLTF
>TRBD2|TRBJ2-3|many|TRBV2
TGTGCCAGCAGTGATGGAGTAGCGGGAAACACAGATACGCAGTATTTT
CASSDGVAGNTDTQYF
>TRBD2|TRBJ2-5|-|TRBV20-1
TGCAGTGCTAGTACACTAGCGGGGATGGAAGAGACCCAGTACTTC
CSASTLAGMEETQYF